Detailed here is one T cell receptor beta chain. The CDR3 runs 15 residues. The germline V gene has CDR1 MGHDK and CDR2 SYGVNS. Trimming cost V 1 base and J 12 bases, with 19 bases left between them. Profiled with immunoSEQ multiplex PCR; TCRdb holds only in-frame clones, not every one. Of 75,000 to 95,000 clones in the sample, 75% to 95% were seen once. This entry belongs to a study of OX40 agonist ivuxolimab in advanced cancers. Sequenced material: CD4+ or CD8+ T cells sorted from blood, taken in a trial of the OX40 agonist ivuxolimab. The rearrangement links TRBV25-1 to TRBJ1-3; D is uncertain. The receptor was derived from an adult with an advanced solid tumor such as melanoma, head and neck, liver or kidney cancer. In nucleotides, the CDR3 is TGTGCCAGCAGTGAATCCGGCAGGTCCGCGTCAGACATATATTTT. It codes for CASSESGRSASDIYF. Complete variable domain (other parts from reference TRBV25-1 and TRBJ1-3): EADIYQTPRYLVIGTGKKITLECSQTMGHDKMYWYQQDPGMELHLIHYSYGVNSTEKGDLSSESTVSRIRTEHFPLTLESARPSHTSQYLCASSESGRSASDIYFGEGSWLTVV.